Listed below are T cell receptor beta chains from one sample, sequenced in a study of cytomegalovirus exposure and HLA in healthy donors. The protocol was immunoSEQ multiplex PCR, while the TCRdb copy is restricted to in-frame clones and leaves out a portion. The sample has roughly 220,000 clones, 65% to 85% seen once. The sequenced sample consisted of PBMCs. Every receptor here comes from a woman aged 30 to 39 in good health and CMV-seropositive. Both conserved end residues are part of each CDR3. A D gene is named only where the DNA matches it firmly. The listing skips clone size in some rows; elsewhere it reads once, few, many or a size class.

J,size,D,V,DNA,CDR3
TRBJ2-7,.,.,TRBV20-1,TGCAGGACGGGGCAGGAGGGGCAGTACTTC,CRTGQEGQYF
TRBJ2-1,.,TRBD1,TRBV7-8,TGTGCCAGCAGATCCAGGGGGATCTTCTACAATGAGCAGTTCTTC,CASRSRGIFYNEQFF
TRBJ2-5,once,.,TRBV29-1,TGCAGCGTGCGATTGGGACGGAACCAAGAGACCCAGTACTTC,CSVRLGRNQETQYF
TRBJ1-1,.,.,TRBV9,TGTGCCAGCAGCTCCGCAGGGGAAGCTTTCTTT,CASSSAGEAFF
TRBJ2-1,once,.,TRBV27,TGTGCCAGCAGTGAAAGTACTCCCGGGAGTACGATCCCCGGTTATGAGCAGTTCTTC,CASSESTPGSTIPGYEQFF
TRBJ1-1,.,.,TRBV2,TGTGCCAGCAGTGAATTATACCCAAACACTGAAGCTTTCTTT,CASSELYPNTEAFF
TRBJ1-2,.,.,TRBV27,TGTGCCAGCAGAAGCCTGGGGGGCGGAGTAGGGTATGGCTACACCTTC,CASRSLGGGVGYGYTF
TRBJ2-7,.,.,TRBV2,TGTGCCAGCAGTCAGGGGGGTATCGACGAGCAGTACTTC,CASSQGGIDEQYF
TRBJ1-1,.,TRBD1,TRBV5-6,TGTGCCAGCAGCTTGGTAGGAGGGCAGGGGGCGAGCGCTTTCTTT,CASSLVGGQGASAFF
TRBJ2-1,.,.,TRBV6-6,TGTGCCAGCAGGCCCCGGGTGAGCTCCTACAATGAGCAGTTCTTC,CASRPRVSSYNEQFF